This is a list of T cell receptor beta chains from one sample in a study of beta chain features in type 1 diabetes. Clones were read by immunoSEQ multiplex PCR, and TCRdb kept only the in-frame ones, dropping some. The sample lists more than 95,000 clones; over 25% were seen once. The material sequenced was central memory CD4+ T cells from blood. The receptors stem from a woman between 18 and 29 years old with type 1 diabetes. CDR3s include the opening cysteine and the closing phenylalanine or tryptophan. D genes are given only for firm matches. Only part of the rows carry a size: once, few, many, or a class if the clone is expanded.

TRBD1	NA	TRBV28	TRBJ1-6	TGTGCCAGCAGTTCCGGGACAGGGAATTCACCCCTCCACTTT	CASSSGTGNSPLHF
NA	NA	TRBV19	TRBJ1-5	TGTGCCAGTAGTAAAAGGACCCGGGAACAGCCCCAGCATTTT	CASSKRTREQPQHF
NA	NA	TRBV11-2	TRBJ2-5	TGTGCCAGCAGCTTACCGGGAGCCAGGACCCAGTACTTC	CASSLPGARTQYF
NA	NA	TRBV5-6	TRBJ2-1	TGTGCCAGCAGCTTGAGGGGGAATGGGAATGAGCAGTTCTTC	CASSLRGNGNEQFF
NA	NA	TRBV28	TRBJ1-5	TGTGCCAGCAGTGAGGGTGGGAATCAGCCCCAGCATTTT	CASSEGGNQPQHF
NA	NA	TRBV18	TRBJ1-1	TGTGCCAGCTCACCGGCGGGGGGACCCACTGAAGCTTTCTTT	CASSPAGGPTEAFF
NA	NA	TRBV10-3	TRBJ2-7	TGTGCCATCAGTGACTTGCGGGAAAGCGACGAGCAGTACTTC	CAISDLRESDEQYF
NA	NA	TRBV5-1	TRBJ2-3	TGCGCCAGCAGCTTGGTTGGCAGGGGCCGCACAGATACGCAGTATTTT	CASSLVGRGRTDTQYF
NA	NA	TRBV18	TRBJ2-2	TGTGCCAGCTCACCACCACTTACCGGGGAGCTGTTTTTT	CASSPPLTGELFF
NA	few	TRBV5-1	TRBJ2-5	TGCGCCAGCAGTTATGGGGCAGAGACCCAGTACTTC	CASSYGAETQYF
TRBD2	once	TRBV9	TRBJ2-1	TGTGCCAGCAGCGTTGGTCTATGGGGACTAGCGGGAGGAGCTGAGCAGTTCTTC	CASSVGLWGLAGGAEQFF
NA	few	TRBV5-4	TRBJ2-5	TGTGCCAGCAGCTTGGATGGGGGCCCCCAGTACTTC	CASSLDGGPQYF
NA	NA	TRBV2	TRBJ1-4	TGTGCCAGCAGTCCGGGGGTCCCTGGGGAAAAACTGTTTTTT	CASSPGVPGEKLFF
TRBD2	NA	TRBV7-9	TRBJ2-3	TGTGCCAGCAGCGGGACTAGCGGGAGCACAGATACGCAGTATTTT	CASSGTSGSTDTQYF
TRBD1	NA	TRBV18	TRBJ1-4	TGTGCCAGCTCACCACCCGACAGGGGGGACGAAAAACTGTTTTTT	CASSPPDRGDEKLFF
TRBD1	NA	TRBV6-1	TRBJ2-5	TGTGCCAGCGCCCGGGACAGGGAAGAGACCCAGTACTTC	CASARDREETQYF
NA	NA	TRBV5-4	TRBJ1-4	TGTGCCAGCAGCTTGAGCCTTGAGGAAAAACTGTTTTTT	CASSLSLEEKLFF
NA	once	TRBV27	TRBJ1-5	TGTGCCAGCAGTTTCCAGGGCAGCAATCAGCCCCAGCATTTT	CASSFQGSNQPQHF
NA	NA	TRBV15	TRBJ1-1	TGTGCCACCAGCAGCGCAGGCGGGTTGCGTGCTTACTTT	CATSSAGGLRAYF
NA	NA	TRBV6-6	TRBJ2-7	TGTGCCAGCAGTCCGGACAGCCCCTACGAGCAGTACTTC	CASSPDSPYEQYF
NA	few	TRBV21-1	TRBJ2-7	TGTGCCAGCAGCAAAGTGTTTCGTTTTCTCTACGAGCAGTACTTC	CASSKVFRFLYEQYF
NA	NA	TRBV28	TRBJ2-1	TGTGCCAGCAGTATCGTACAGGGAGGGGGTGAGCAGTTCTTC	CASSIVQGGGEQFF
TRBD2	NA	TRBV11-2	TRBJ2-5	TGTGCCAGCAGCTTAGAGCGGGGGGAGACCCAGTACTTC	CASSLERGETQYF
TRBD1	NA	TRBV27	TRBJ2-1	TGTGCCAGCAGTCCCGATAAATGGCGGACAGGCTATGAGCAGTTCTTC	CASSPDKWRTGYEQFF
NA	NA	TRBV28	TRBJ2-7	TGTGCCAGCAGATCCGGGACAATCTACGAGCAGTACTTC	CASRSGTIYEQYF
NA	few	TRBV18	TRBJ1-4	TGTGCCAGCTCACCACAGACAGGCGAAAATGAAAAACTGTTTTTT	CASSPQTGENEKLFF
TRBD1	NA	TRBV5-1	TRBJ2-3	TGCGCCAGCAGCCTGGACAGGGGCACAGATACGCAGTATTTT	CASSLDRGTDTQYF
TRBD1	few	TRBV7-7	TRBJ2-6	TGTGCCAGCAGCTTAGGGGCAGGGGGCGTTTCTGGGGCCAACGTCCTGACTTTC	CASSLGAGGVSGANVLTF
NA	few	TRBV5-1	TRBJ2-5	TGCGCCAGCAGCTCCAAGGGGACTTCGGAAGAGACCCAGTACTTC	CASSSKGTSEETQYF
NA	few	TRBV10-3	TRBJ1-1	TGTGCCATCAAATCACAGGGTTTGAACACTGAAGCTTTCTTT	CAIKSQGLNTEAFF
TRBD1	NA	TRBV6-1	TRBJ1-2	TGTGCCAGCAGTGAGGACAGGGTCTATGGCTACACCTTC	CASSEDRVYGYTF
TRBD2	NA	TRBV19	TRBJ2-2	TGTGCCAGTACTCTGACTAGCGGGAGGGCCGGGACCGGGGAGCTGTTTTTT	CASTLTSGRAGTGELFF
TRBD1	few	TRBV30	TRBJ1-1	TGTGCCTGGAGCGAGGGACAGGGACGGAGGAAAGCTTTCTTT	CAWSEGQGRRKAFF
TRBD2	few	TRBV7-9	TRBJ2-5	TGTGCCAGCAGCCTCGGACTAGCGGGAGAGACCCAGTACTTC	CASSLGLAGETQYF
NA	few	TRBV2	TRBJ2-1	TGTGCCAGCAGTACAACTAAGAACAATGAGCAGTTCTTC	CASSTTKNNEQFF
NA	few	TRBV30	TRBJ2-3	TGTGCCTGGAGTGGGAGAGGGGGTACGCAGTATTTT	CAWSGRGGTQYF
TRBD1	once	TRBV7-2	TRBJ1-5	TGTGCCAGCAGCCGGACAGGGACGAGCAATCAGCCCCAGCATTTT	CASSRTGTSNQPQHF
NA	few	TRBV30	TRBJ1-2	TGTGCCTGGACCGTTTCGGGAGGGTTTTATGGCTACACCTTC	CAWTVSGGFYGYTF
TRBD1	NA	TRBV30	TRBJ1-5	TGTGCCTGGAGTACAGGGGAGAATCAGCCCCAGCATTTT	CAWSTGENQPQHF
TRBD1	NA	TRBV5-6	TRBJ1-6	TGTGCCAGCAGCTTCTGGACAGGGTATCAGAATTCACCCCTCCACTTT	CASSFWTGYQNSPLHF
NA	NA	TRBV6-1	TRBJ1-2	TGTGCCAGCAGTGATGGGGGCTACTATGGCTACACCTTC	CASSDGGYYGYTF
TRBD1	few	TRBV6-6	TRBJ1-1	TGTGCCAGCAGTCCCAGGGGGCGCGAGGTGAACACTGAAGCTTTCTTT	CASSPRGREVNTEAFF
TRBD1	NA	TRBV5-1	TRBJ2-1	TGCGCCAGCAGCTCCCCGGGGACAGGGGGCAATGAGCAGTTCTTC	CASSSPGTGGNEQFF
TRBD2	NA	TRBV5-4	TRBJ2-2	TGTGCCAGCAGCCCCGTAGCGGGAAGCTTCGGGGAGCTGTTTTTT	CASSPVAGSFGELFF
NA	NA	TRBV27	TRBJ2-1	TGTGCCAGCAGTTTTTCTAGCTCGCTACCCTACAATGAGCAGTTCTTC	CASSFSSSLPYNEQFF
TRBD1	NA	TRBV28	TRBJ1-3	TGTGCCAGCAGGGAAGGGGGCTGGGGAAACACCATATATTTT	CASREGGWGNTIYF
TRBD1	NA	TRBV29-1	TRBJ1-2	TGCAGCGTTGAAGGCAGGGGGCGTAGTTATGGCTACACCTTC	CSVEGRGRSYGYTF
NA	few	TRBV30	TRBJ1-1	TGTGCCTGGAGTGGGGCAGGGAATTTGGGCACTGAAGCTTTCTTT	CAWSGAGNLGTEAFF
NA	NA	TRBV7-6	TRBJ2-1	TGTGCCAGCAGCTTATTAGGGAGCTCCTACAATGAGCAGTTCTTC	CASSLLGSSYNEQFF
TRBD1	once	TRBV5-1	TRBJ1-4	TGCGCCAGCAGCTTCACAGGGGCAACTAATGAAAAACTGTTTTTT	CASSFTGATNEKLFF
NA	NA	TRBV5-4	TRBJ2-3	TGTGCCAGCAGCACCAACAGGGTTCCAGGAGATACGCAGTATTTT	CASSTNRVPGDTQYF
TRBD2	once	TRBV7-2	TRBJ2-1	TGTGCCAGCAGCTTGACTAGCGGGAGCTTGGCTGAGCAGTTCTTC	CASSLTSGSLAEQFF
TRBD2	NA	TRBV9	TRBJ2-7	TGTGCCAGCAGCGTAGAGACTAGCGGGGTCTACGAGCAGTACTTC	CASSVETSGVYEQYF
NA	NA	TRBV4-3	TRBJ2-1	TGCGCCAGCAGCCCTCTGGTGAAAGAAAGAGATGAGCAGTTCTTC	CASSPLVKERDEQFF
TRBD1	NA	TRBV11-3	TRBJ2-4	TGTGCCAGCGCTACCGAGCTCGGACAGGGGGCGCAGAGTGCCAAAAACATTCAGTACTTC	CASATELGQGAQSAKNIQYF